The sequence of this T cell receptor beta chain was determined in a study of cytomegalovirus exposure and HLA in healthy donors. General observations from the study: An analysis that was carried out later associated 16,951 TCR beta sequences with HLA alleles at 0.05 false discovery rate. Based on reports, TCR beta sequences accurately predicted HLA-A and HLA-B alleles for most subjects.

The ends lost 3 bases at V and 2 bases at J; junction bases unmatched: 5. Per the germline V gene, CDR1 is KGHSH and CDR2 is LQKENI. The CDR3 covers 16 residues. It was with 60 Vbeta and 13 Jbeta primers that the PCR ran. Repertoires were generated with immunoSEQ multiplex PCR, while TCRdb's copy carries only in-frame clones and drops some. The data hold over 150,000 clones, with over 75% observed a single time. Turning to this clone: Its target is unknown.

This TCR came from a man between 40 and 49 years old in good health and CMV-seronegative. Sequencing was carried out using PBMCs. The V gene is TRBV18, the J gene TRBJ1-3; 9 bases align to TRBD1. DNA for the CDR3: TGTGCCAGCTCACCGGGACAGGGCAACGCTGGAAACACCATATATTTT. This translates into CASSPGQGNAGNTIYF.